A selection of T cell receptor beta chains follows, all from one sample in a study of blood T cell repertoires in COVID-19. Assay used: immunoSEQ multiplex PCR; TCRdb lists only in-frame clones, some missing. In the table there are fewer than 150,000 clones, 55% to 75% of which are singletons. Sequencing used peripheral blood. These receptors came from a human donor with acute or convalescent COVID-19. The donor label of this sample is uncertain. Each CDR3 is given with its conserved first and last residue. Fields, in order: J gene, V gene, clone size, D gene, CDR3 protein, CDR3 DNA. A D gene is named only where the DNA matches it firmly. Expanded clones are given a class, and other clones once, few, many or no size at all.

TRBJ1-5 TRBV10-3 . . CAISEREGFQPQHF TGTGCCATCAGTGAGAGGGAGGGTTTTCAGCCCCAGCATTTT
TRBJ2-2 TRBV30 . . CAWSVATGELFF TGTGCCTGGAGTGTAGCCACCGGGGAGCTGTTTTTT
TRBJ2-1 TRBV6-5 few TRBD2 CASPSLKAGNNEQFF TGTGCCAGCCCATCACTTAAAGCGGGGAACAATGAGCAGTTCTTC
TRBJ1-2 TRBV6-5 . . CASVGTSLGGYTF TGTGCCAGCGTCGGGACATCCCTGGGTGGCTACACCTTC
TRBJ2-5 TRBV24-1 . TRBD2 CATSAGLAGEETQYF TGTGCCACCAGTGCGGGGCTAGCGGGGGAAGAGACCCAGTACTTC
TRBJ1-6 TRBV5-5 . . CASSLQPGTTDSPLHF TGTGCCAGCAGCCTGCAGCCGGGGACAACAGATTCACCCCTCCACTTT
TRBJ1-5 TRBV28 . TRBD1 CASGAGTGGWQPQHF TGTGCCAGCGGGGCCGGGACAGGGGGATGGCAGCCCCAGCATTTT
TRBJ2-1 TRBV29-1 . TRBD1 CSVAGQGYNEQFF TGCAGCGTTGCGGGACAGGGCTACAATGAGCAGTTCTTC
TRBJ1-5 TRBV15 once . CATGGGGSNQPQHF TGTGCCACCGGGGGGGGCGGTAGCAATCAGCCCCAGCATTTT
TRBJ2-3 TRBV7-9 . . CASSESLSSTDTQYF TGTGCCAGCAGCGAGTCACTGTCTAGCACAGATACGCAGTATTTT
TRBJ2-5 TRBV10-2 . . CASSHGQQETQYF TGCGCCAGCAGCCACGGACAGCAAGAGACCCAGTACTTC
TRBJ2-2 TRBV11-2 . . CASSRRDTRQFGELFF TGTGCCAGCAGCCGACGGGACACGCGGCAGTTCGGGGAGCTGTTTTTT
TRBJ2-5 TRBV29-1 . . CSCFYGAQYF TGCAGCTGCTTTTACGGGGCCCAGTACTTC
TRBJ1-4 TRBV11-2 . . CASSLDERQGGGLFF TGTGCCAGCAGCTTAGATGAGAGGCAGGGAGGTGGACTGTTTTTT
TRBJ1-5 TRBV19 . TRBD1 CATGRDRGANQPQHF TGTGCCACTGGCCGGGACAGGGGTGCCAATCAGCCCCAGCATTTT
TRBJ1-6 TRBV19 many TRBD1 CASSTDRSYNSPLHF TGTGCCAGTAGTACGGACAGGTCCTATAATTCACCCCTCCACTTT
TRBJ1-4 TRBV29-1 few . CSVAGRATNEKLFF TGCAGCGTTGCCGGGAGGGCTACTAATGAAAAACTGTTTTTT
TRBJ2-6 TRBV7-6 . . CASSRGARSSGANVLTF TGTGCCAGCAGCCGGGGGGCAAGGAGCTCTGGGGCCAACGTCCTGACTTTC
TRBJ2-1 TRBV20-1 once . CSAQGDEQFF TGCAGTGCCCAGGGTGATGAGCAGTTCTTC
TRBJ1-5 TRBV28 . . CASSFRTVNQPQHF TGTGCCAGCAGTTTTCGGACAGTCAATCAGCCCCAGCATTTT
TRBJ1-5 TRBV28 . TRBD1 CASKGTGRKGNQPQHF TGTGCCAGCAAGGGGACAGGGCGTAAGGGCAATCAGCCCCAGCATTTT
TRBJ1-6 TRBV28 many TRBD1 CASSSPLQTGSFSAPLHF TGTGCCAGCAGTTCCCCCCTTCAGACAGGGTCCTTTAGTGCACCCCTCCACTTT
TRBJ1-2 TRBV2 medium-sized . CASRFGSDTYGYTF TGTGCCAGCAGATTTGGGTCAGACACCTATGGCTACACCTTC
TRBJ2-7 TRBV4-1 . . CASSPGLLHGPFYEQYF TGCGCCAGCAGCCCGGGACTTCTACACGGCCCTTTCTACGAGCAGTACTTC
TRBJ2-1 TRBV29-1 . TRBD2 CSVMSSGLAGGPYNEQFF TGCAGCGTTATGTCCAGTGGACTAGCGGGGGGACCATACAATGAGCAGTTCTTC